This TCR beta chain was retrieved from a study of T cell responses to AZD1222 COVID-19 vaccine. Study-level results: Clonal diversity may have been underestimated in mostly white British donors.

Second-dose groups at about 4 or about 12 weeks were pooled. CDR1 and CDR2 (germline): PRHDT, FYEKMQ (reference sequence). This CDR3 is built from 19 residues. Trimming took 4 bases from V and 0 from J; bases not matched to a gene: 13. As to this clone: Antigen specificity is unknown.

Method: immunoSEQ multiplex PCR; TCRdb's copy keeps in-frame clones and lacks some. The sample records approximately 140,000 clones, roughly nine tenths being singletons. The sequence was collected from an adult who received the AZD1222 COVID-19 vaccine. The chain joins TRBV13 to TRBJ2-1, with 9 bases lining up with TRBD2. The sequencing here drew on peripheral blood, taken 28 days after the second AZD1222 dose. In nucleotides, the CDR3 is TGTGCCAGCAGCTCCCGGCTAGCGGGAAACCGTTTCTCCTACAATGAGCAGTTCTTC. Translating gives CASSSRLAGNRFSYNEQFF.